This T cell receptor (beta chain) was captured by sequencing in a study of T cell responses to AZD1222 COVID-19 vaccine (dated by TCRdb to the early 2020s). Context from the whole study: AZD1222 recipients whose second dose came at about 4 weeks and those whose second dose came at about 12 weeks were combined into one group, since spike-specific TCR depth and breadth did not differ between the two schedules. A total of 230 to 250 trial participants underwent TCR sequencing, of whom approximately 210 received two doses of AZD1222 and some 25 received two doses of the MenACWY control vaccine. Trial participants were enrolled by age into subgroups of 18-55, 56-69 and 70-plus years, and roughly 150, 30 and 60 TCR-sequenced participants, respectively, were included in these subgroups. What the authors observed across the whole study: Most participants were white British and females outnumbered males, and the authors suggested that clonal diversity may have been underestimated. The vaccine-associated CD4 TCRs covered the entire spike protein, and the dominant responses fell in regions 160-218 and 743-854. Epitopes outside the regions mutated in the B.1.351 and B.1.1.7 variants were reportedly recognized by nearly half of the unique spike-specific TCRs. After two AZD1222 doses, spike-specific TCR breadth and depth were significantly higher than at day 0 and than in MenACWY recipients. Because no day 14 peak-response samples were available, repertoires were characterized only after the peak T cell response. In the small 56-69-year group, the increase in depth fell short of significance, most likely because of low power. Conclusions about previously exposed vaccinees are limited, since just a handful of AZD1222 recipients were seropositive for SARS-CoV-2 at baseline.

Germline trimming: 0 bases from V, 6 bases from J; junction bases outside gene matches: 6. From the germline V gene, CDR1 is LGHNA and CDR2 is YNFKEQ. The CDR3 runs 15 amino acids, cysteine and phenylalanine included. Only CDR3 DNA remains: 45 bases, in frame from the first base. The CDR3 regions of human TCRbeta chains were analyzed by immunosequencing. As for the authors' bioinformatics: Repertoire TCRs were matched against a reference library of SARS-CoV-2-specific TCRs generated with the MIRA antigen-specificity platform. Breadth meant the fraction of unique TCRs that were SARS-CoV-2-associated, whereas depth meant the fraction of total T cells that were SARS-CoV-2-associated. Using the MIRA data, each spike-specific TCR was assigned both to the spike region to which the TCR was reactive and to a CD4 or CD8 class. Log10-transformed breadth and depth values were compared by one-way ANOVA with Sidak's multiple comparisons tests. The table comes from immuneACCESS by way of TCRdb, which keeps in-frame sequences with V and J called. Part of the clones is missing from these tables; in studies checked, under half for an unresolved V gene and the rest for unknown reasons. V and J calls and clone size are as listed in that table; D and trimming were resolved from the DNA. This sample holds over 75,000 clones; roughly 90% were observed only once. The leading ten clones occupy roughly 2.5% of the sample.

In the paper's terms, the time point label means: baseline before first vaccination. The vaccinee samples were drawn from two UK trials, COV001 and COV002, one of which was a single-blind randomized controlled phase 2/3 trial testing AZD1222 (ChAdOx1 nCoV-19) in healthy adults. Trial participant PBMC samples were collected at day 0 and day 28 after the second dose for TCRbeta chain sequencing. On this clone: Its binding antigen is unknown. No base qualities exist here, and no much larger clone lies one base off it.

This specimen consisted of peripheral blood, obtained on day 0 of AZD1222 vaccination. The chain employs TRBV4-2 and TRBJ1-2, with TRBD1 matching 8 junction bases. This TCR was sampled from an adult in good health. The bases read TGTGCCAGCAGCCAAGAACCTGGGACAGGAGATGGCTACACCTTC. This translates into CASSQEPGTGDGYTF.